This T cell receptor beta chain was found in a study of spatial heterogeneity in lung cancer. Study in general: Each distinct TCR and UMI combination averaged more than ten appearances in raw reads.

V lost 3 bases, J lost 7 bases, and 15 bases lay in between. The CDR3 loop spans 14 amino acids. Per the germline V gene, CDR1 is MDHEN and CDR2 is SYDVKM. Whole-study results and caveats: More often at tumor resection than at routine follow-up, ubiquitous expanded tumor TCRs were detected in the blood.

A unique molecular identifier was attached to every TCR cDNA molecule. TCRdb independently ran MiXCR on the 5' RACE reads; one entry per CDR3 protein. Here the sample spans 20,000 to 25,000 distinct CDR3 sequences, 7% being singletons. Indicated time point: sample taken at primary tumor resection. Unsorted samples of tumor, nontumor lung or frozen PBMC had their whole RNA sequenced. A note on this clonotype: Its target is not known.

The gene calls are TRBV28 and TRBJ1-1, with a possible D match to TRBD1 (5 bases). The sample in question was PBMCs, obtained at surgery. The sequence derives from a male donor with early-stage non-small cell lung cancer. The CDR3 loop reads CASSFPTEGIEAFF. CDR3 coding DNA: TGTGCCAGCAGTTTCCCGACAGAGGGGATTGAAGCTTTCTTT.